The next 10 T cell receptor beta chains were all read from a single sample in a study of blood T cell repertoires in COVID-19. Some clones are missing from TCRdb's copy, which holds only in-frame ones; the method was immunoSEQ multiplex PCR. The data contain around 280,000 clones, about 90% of them seen just once; the ten biggest clones take up about 1.7%. Sample: PBMCs or T cells enriched from blood (not recorded which). These receptors were obtained from a woman younger than 35 with acute COVID-19.

This clone turned up a few times. The chain is built from TRBV6-1 and TRBJ2-1, with 13 bases fitting TRBD2. The CDR3 is 16 amino acids. The germline V gene has CDR1 MNHNS and CDR2 SASEGT. Germline trimming cut 2 bases from V and 8 bases from J; bases unmatched to any gene: 6. The CDR3 DNA follows: TGTGCCAGCAGTGAAATGACTAGCGGGAGGTTCGATGAGCAGTTCTTC. This translates into CASSEMTSGRFDEQFF.

The rearrangement uses TRBV6-5 and TRBJ2-1, with 10 bases matching TRBD2. This CDR3 contains 16 residues. The V and J ends lost 2 bases and 6 bases, in that order; junction bases with no gene match: 7. Germline V CDR1 and CDR2: MNHEY, SVGAGI. In nucleotides, the CDR3 is TGTGCCAGCAGTTACGGAGTGACTAGCGGGCTCAATGAGCAGTTCTTC. This encodes CASSYGVTSGLNEQFF.

The chain combines TRBV14 with TRBJ2-1; perhaps TRBD1 as D (6 bases). The germline V gene encodes CDR1 SGHDN and CDR2 FVKESK. The ends were cut back, 5 bases at V and 10 bases at J, with 15 bases in the middle. CDR3 length equals 13 residues. CDR3 bases: TGTGCCAGCAGCGTAGCAGGGGTTGGAGAGCAGTTCTTC. This translates into CASSVAGVGEQFF.

The chain recombines TRBV6-6 with TRBJ2-4, with 13 bases matching TRBD2. CDR1 and CDR2 from the germline V gene are MNHNY and SVGAGI (reference sequence). This CDR3 has 18 residues. Trimming took 6 bases from V and 2 from J; bases not matched to a gene: 10. CDR3 protein: CASRRLAGGGFTKNIQYF. The DNA for the CDR3 is TGTGCCAGCAGGCGACTAGCGGGAGGTGGTTTCACCAAAAACATTCAGTACTTC.

V is TRBV12-3 or TRBV12-4 and J is TRBJ2-7; TRBD1 agrees at 11 bases. The J segment lost 6 bases and the V segment lost 6 bases, leaving 4 bases of the junction unmatched. The CDR3 runs 13 residues. CDR3 sequence: CASSWTGGREQYF. Written as DNA, the CDR3 is TGTGCCAGCAGCTGGACAGGGGGCCGCGAGCAGTACTTC.

Written as DNA, the CDR3 is TGTGCCAGCAGTTTATCGGGGGTATACAGTGAAGCTTTCTTT. Translated, it gives CASSLSGVYSEAFF. The chain is built from TRBV28 and TRBJ1-1; a weak D match, TRBD1 (5 bases). V shed 1 base and J shed 7 bases, with 13 bases lying between them. The CDR3 is 14 residues long. The germline CDR1 and CDR2 sequences are MDHEN and SYDVKM.

This chain joins TRBV27 and TRBJ2-4; the D gene is possibly TRBD2 (6 bases). The V gene's germline CDR1 is MNHEY and CDR2 SMNVEV (reference sequence). V lost 0 bases and J 3 bases, leaving 12 bases between the germline ends. The CDR3 length is 16 residues. The CDR3 nucleotides are TGTGCCAGCAGTTTATCCCCTTCGGGGGTCAAAAACATTCAGTACTTC. Its translation is CASSLSPSGVKNIQYF.

The V call is TRBV2, the J call TRBJ2-2, with 8 bases matching TRBD1. V lost 3 bases, J lost 8 bases, and 5 bases stayed unmatched. Germline loops: CDR1 SNHLY, CDR2 FYNNEI. The CDR3 extends over 14 amino acids. The CDR3 nucleotides are TGTGCCAGCAGTGATCAGGGGGCAGGAGGGGAGCTGTTTTTT. Protein sequence: CASSDQGAGGELFF.

The chain is built from TRBV27 and TRBJ1-5; 10 bases agree with TRBD1. Germline V gives CDR1 MNHEY, CDR2 SMNVEV (reference sequence). V was clipped by 5 bases and J by 7 bases; unmatched bases: 5. The CDR3 spans 14 residues. CDR3 sequence: CASSQTGGGQPQHF. CDR3 bases: TGTGCCAGCAGTCAGACAGGGGGCGGGCAGCCCCAGCATTTT.

CDR3: CASVRGGEQYF. CDR3 DNA sequence: TGTGCCAGCGTTCGTGGGGGGGAGCAGTACTTC. This rearrangement joins TRBV27 to TRBJ2-7, with D perhaps matching TRBD2 (6 bases). The CDR3 totals 11 residues. The V and J ends lost 8 bases and 7 bases respectively, with 12 bases between them. Germline assignment: CDR1 MNHEY and CDR2 SMNVEV (reference sequence).